The entry that follows covers one TCR beta chain sequence. Its recognized antigen is unknown. No per-base quality is available; no much larger clone lies one base away. From cysteine to phenylalanine, the CDR3 is 12 amino acids long. This entry keeps only the CDR3 DNA: 36 bases, framed from base 1. V is shortened by 3 bases, J by 9 bases, and the region joining them spans 9 bases. CDR1 and CDR2, looked up from the germline V gene, are SGHDT and YYEEEE. The sample's time point label is to be understood as: about 28 days (+/-7) after the second vaccine dose. Because spike-specific TCR depth and breadth did not differ between the two schedules, AZD1222 recipients who got a second dose at roughly 4 weeks were pooled with those who got a second dose at roughly 12 weeks. Vaccinee samples were obtained from the UK trials COV001 and COV002, which included a single-blind randomized controlled phase 2/3 trial of AZD1222 (ChAdOx1 nCoV-19) in healthy adults. For TCRbeta chain sequencing, PBMC samples from trial participants were taken at day 0 and at day 28 after the second dose.

The CDR3 regions of human TCRbeta chains were analyzed by immunosequencing. The source study handled its data this way. TCRs in the repertoires were compared against a reference library of SARS-CoV-2-specific TCRs that had been generated with the MIRA antigen-specificity platform. Breadth was defined as the fraction of unique TCRs that were SARS-CoV-2-associated. Depth was defined as the fraction of total T cells that were SARS-CoV-2-associated. Using the MIRA data, every spike-specific TCR was mapped to the spike region that the TCR reacted to and assigned to either a CD4 or a CD8 class. Log10-transformed breadth and depth values were compared by one-way ANOVA with Sidak's multiple comparisons tests. TCRdb re-hosts the immuneACCESS table, in-frame sequences only. Its copies lack some clones; in the studies checked, an unresolved V gene accounts for under half of them, and the cause for the rest is not known. V and J calls and clone size are copied from that table; D and trimming were computed from the DNA. The sample table lists some 150,000 clones, 80% to 90% of them with a count of one. Over 8% of the sample comes from the top ten.

The data originate from a study of T cell responses to AZD1222 COVID-19 vaccine (dated by TCRdb to about 2021). About the study as a whole: TCR sequencing covered about 230 trial participants: roughly 200 given two doses of AZD1222 and approximately 25 given two doses of MenACWY control vaccine. Trial participants were enrolled by age into 18-55, 56-69 and 70-plus year subgroups, with approximately 150, 30 and 60 TCR-sequenced participants respectively.

The full study reports these points: Epitopes outside the regions mutated in the B.1.351 and B.1.1.7 variants were reportedly recognized by nearly half of the unique spike-specific TCRs. Participants were mostly white British, with more females than males. The authors suggested clonal diversity may have been underestimated. Spike-specific TCR breadth and depth rose significantly after two AZD1222 doses compared with day 0 and with MenACWY recipients. Conclusions about previously exposed vaccinees are limited because only 5 or 6 AZD1222 recipients were SARS-CoV-2 seropositive at baseline. The 56-69-year group was small, and its depth increase did not reach significance, likely because of low power. The whole spike protein was spanned by vaccine-associated CD4 TCRs, and dominant responses were seen in regions 160-218 and 743-854. Because no samples from the day 14 peak response were available, repertoires could be characterized only after the peak T cell response.

The receptor was derived from an adult who received the AZD1222 COVID-19 vaccine. The sequences come from peripheral blood, collected 28 days after the second AZD1222 dose. The chain was built from TRBV5-6 and TRBJ2-2; 6 matching bases give a weak D call of TRBD1. The CDR3 protein sequence reads: CASSSGQWELFF. The DNA sequence follows: TGTGCCAGCAGCTCCGGACAGTGGGAGCTGTTTTTT.